The text below deals with one T cell receptor beta chain. In the same sample, other DNA sequences code for this CDR3. This study enrolled people aged about 18 to 100 from about two dozen US geographic areas. Assignment of participants to cohorts was predicated upon participant-reported clinical history. J lost 4 bases, V lost 4 bases, and 3 bases had no gene match. Germline V gives CDR1 SEHNR, CDR2 FQNEAQ (reference sequence). This CDR3 has 14 residues. Produced via immunoSEQ multiplex PCR; TCRdb's table is partial and in-frame only. There are a few hundred thousand clones in the sample; approximately 87% occur only once, and roughly 9.4% lies in the top ten. This specimen comes from a study of blood T cell repertoires in COVID-19.

The chain joins TRBV7-9 to TRBJ1-4, with 7 bases fitting TRBD1. Sequences were obtained from PBMCs or T cells enriched from blood (not recorded which). The clonotype comes from a woman between 45 and 65 years old who had recovered from COVID-19. CDR3 sequence reads: CASSSGTDNEKLFF. Here the CDR3 DNA reads TGTGCCAGCAGCTCCGGGACAGATAATGAAAAACTGTTTTTT.